This record looks at one T cell receptor beta chain sequence and its context. Profiled with immunoSEQ multiplex PCR; TCRdb holds only in-frame clones, not every one. Of about a million clones listed, roughly 72% are singletons. V lost 3 bases to trimming and J lost 4 bases, with 16 bases between them. The CDR3 contains 16 residues. The germline V gene has CDR1 SGHNT and CDR2 YENEEA. This sample was taken from a study of shared clonotypes between healthy human individuals. The clonotype originates from a man younger than 30 in good health. The chain has TRBV11-3 and TRBJ2-1, with D tentatively TRBD2 (6 bases). The specimen was memory CD4+ T cells sorted from blood. Sample subset: CD45RA-negative fraction. CDR3 sequence: CASSLGTPKPYNEQFF. CDR3 coding DNA: TGTGCCAGCAGCTTGGGGACTCCAAAACCGTACAATGAGCAGTTCTTC.